This TCR beta chain was sequenced during a study of regulatory T cells in long-lasting Graves disease listed by TCRdb under 2021. Notes on the research overall: Persistent Graves' disease was defined as antithyroid drug treatment for over 5 years with persistently positive TSH receptor autoantibodies. The study took place in China and was registered as a clinical trial. A total of roughly 33 samples were covered by TCR sequencing, comprising approximately 13 persistent and 20 newly diagnosed Graves' disease patients. In the clinical cohort, patients with persistent Graves' disease had used antithyroid drugs for an average of around 10 years. This study used TCR sequencing and RNA sequencing of peripheral blood to compare persistent Graves' disease patients against newly diagnosed Graves' disease patients. Here is what the overall study found, with its caveats: Sequencing and analysis were limited to the TCR beta chain. The authors noted that the small sample size was a limitation that may lower accuracy. A larger number of public clonotypes was shared among persistent patients (around 2,500) than among newly diagnosed patients (roughly 930). Compared with newly diagnosed patients, patients with persistent Graves' disease had lower TCR Shannon entropy and fewer highly expanded clones, which suggests clonal expansion. Persistent disease showed preferential use of TRBV28, TRBJ1-2 and TRBJ2-5, whereas newly diagnosed disease favored TRBV20-1 and TRBJ2-1. Only peripheral blood was studied, because thyroid tissue, the primary lesion, was inaccessible.

The cysteine opens and the phenylalanine closes a CDR3 of 15 amino acids. Here the CDR3 DNA is all that survives: 45 bases in frame from base 1. V and J are truncated by 3 bases and 1 base respectively, leaving an intervening sequence of 12 bases. The library was generated by multiplex PCR. This sample was sequenced with an Illumina HiSeq 4000. TCR beta libraries were built with iRepertoire HTBI primers and Arm-PCR amplification of CDR3 regions. Before sequencing, the PCR products went through gel purification. The source study handled its data this way. Across samples, around 58 TRBV and 15 or so TRBJ segments were identified and used for gene usage analysis of CDR3 amino acid clonotypes. Filtered high-quality paired reads were merged into contigs using COPE and FqMerger. BLAST was used to align contigs to IMGT TRBV, TRBD and TRBJ reference genes, with CDR3 defined following IMGT. Highly expanded clones were defined as clonotypes with a frequency above 0.1%. Repertoire diversity was measured by Shannon entropy, and V-J evenness by the Gini coefficient. Clonotypes shared by more than one individual were considered public. TCRdb trimmed the raw reads at Q25, called clones with MiXCR and kept productive beta chains. Each entry is one CDR3 protein sequence, shown with its most common DNA and genes. In this record, the V and J calls reflect TCRdb's handling and not the investigators' own analysis. The sample data list hundreds of thousands of distinct CDR3 sequences, and about 22% of these were observed just once. Around 7% of the sample is taken by the ten largest.

In this sample, this clonotype turned up many times. The antigen it binds to is not known. No per-base quality is available; no much larger clone lies one base away. Reading the label with the study, this specimen's time point is: persistent/refractory GD, antithyroid drugs over 5 years with positive TRAb. RNA was extracted from PBMCs in TRIzol for both TCR sequencing and RNA sequencing. Graves' disease was diagnosed according to American Thyroid Association guidelines. Patients were recruited from an endocrinology department in Xi'an, China. Each patient gave approximately 10 milliliters of peripheral blood, collected in an EDTA anticoagulant tube. Ficoll Paque Plus density gradient separation was used to isolate PBMCs, and no additional T cell sorting was done. RNA quality was checked with an Agilent 2100 Bioanalyzer and agarose gel, and concentration with a NanoDrop 2000.

The sequence joins TRBV12-3 or TRBV12-4 to TRBJ1-1, with the D gene not confidently named. This TCR came from a female donor with Graves disease. This specimen consisted of peripheral blood mononuclear cells (PBMCs), obtained when the disease was refractory, from a patient treated with antithyroid drugs. The DNA sequence follows: TGTGCCAGCAGTTTCCATCTAATATCGAACACTGAAGCTTTCTTT. Its coded protein is CASSFHLISNTEAFF.